This T cell receptor (beta chain) was documented in a study of cytomegalovirus exposure and HLA in healthy donors. Overall study findings and caveats: The study found most TCR sequences rare, yet found some public TCRs in many donors. Follow-up analysis seemed to connect common viral pathogens with several of the most significant clusters identified.

As concerns this clone: Antigen specificity is unknown.

The PCR contained 60 Vbeta and 13 Jbeta primers. Sequenced by immunoSEQ multiplex PCR; TCRdb stores in-frame clones only, minus some. The table for this sample gives more than 130,000 clones. Sequencing used PBMCs. The source is a man in his forties in good health and CMV-seronegative.

CDR3 bases: TGCGCCAGCAGCCAAGCGGGGGGTGCCAAAGATACGCAGTATTTT. Its translation is CASSQAGGAKDTQYF. The chain combines TRBV4-3 with TRBJ2-3, with TRBD2 identical over 7 bases. This CDR3 region has 15 residues. The germline gives CDR1 LGHNA, CDR2 YSLEER. Trimming took 1 base from V and 5 from J; bases not matched to a gene: 6.